This is a list of T cell receptor beta chains from one sample in a study of cytomegalovirus exposure and HLA in healthy donors. Only in-frame clones appear in the TCRdb table, and some are missing; sequencing was by immunoSEQ multiplex PCR. The data hold roughly 150,000 clones, with over 60% observed a single time. The sample taken for sequencing was PBMCs. The receptors shown here come from a male donor in good health and CMV-seronegative. Each CDR3 is given with its conserved first and last residue. Fields, in order: V gene, D gene, J gene, clone size, CDR3 DNA, CDR3 protein. D genes are given only for firm matches. Expanded clones get a size class; other rows say once, few or many, or leave the size out.

>TRBV29-1|NA|TRBJ1-5|NA
TGCAGCGTTTCGTTAACAGGGCCGGATCAGCCCCAGCATTTT
CSVSLTGPDQPQHF
>TRBV11-2|TRBD1|TRBJ1-3|once
TGTGCCAGCAGCTTCTCAACAGGGGGCTCTGGAAACACCATATATTTT
CASSFSTGGSGNTIYF
>TRBV18|NA|TRBJ1-2|NA
TGTGCCAGTATGGGGGCCGCGTTAAACTATGGCTACACCTTC
CASMGAALNYGYTF
>TRBV5-4|NA|TRBJ2-5|NA
TGTGCCAGCAGCCCGGGCCGGGACAAAGAGACCCAGTACTTC
CASSPGRDKETQYF
>TRBV11-1|TRBD1|TRBJ1-2|NA
TGTGCCAGCAGCCGAACAGGGGAAGTAGGCTATGGCTACACCTTC
CASSRTGEVGYGYTF
>TRBV18|NA|TRBJ1-3|NA
TGTGCCAGCTCACAGTCCCCTGGCCCTGGAAACACCATATATTTT
CASSQSPGPGNTIYF
>TRBV5-1|NA|TRBJ1-4|NA
TGCGCCAGCAGCTGGACAGCTGCAACTAATGAAAAACTGTTTTTT
CASSWTAATNEKLFF
>TRBV19|NA|TRBJ1-5|few
TGTGCCAGTAGTATTTCGGGTTATCAGCCCCAGCATTTT
CASSISGYQPQHF
>TRBV11-3|TRBD2|TRBJ2-1|NA
TGTGCCAGCAGCCCAGCGGGGGGGGCCGGTTCCTACAATGAGCAGTTCTTC
CASSPAGGAGSYNEQFF
>TRBV7-2|NA|TRBJ2-1|NA
TGTGCCAGCAGCTCTCCAGGGGTTGATGAGCAGTTCTTC
CASSSPGVDEQFF
>TRBV11-1|TRBD2|TRBJ2-7|NA
TGTGCCAGCAGCTTATTGGGCCTAGCGGGGGCCACCTACGAGCAGTACTTC
CASSLLGLAGATYEQYF
>TRBV23-1|NA|TRBJ2-7|once
TGCGCCAGCAGTCAAAACTTCTACGAGCAGTACTTC
CASSQNFYEQYF
>TRBV7-9|TRBD1|TRBJ1-2|few
TGTTCCAGCAGCTTTACAGGGGATGGCTACACCTTC
CSSSFTGDGYTF
>TRBV29-1|NA|TRBJ1-4|NA
TGCAGCGTACAGCTACAACTGAATGAAAAACTGTTTTTT
CSVQLQLNEKLFF
>TRBV25-1|TRBD1|TRBJ1-2|NA
TGTGCCAGCAGTGAGTTTTTCGGGACAGAAGCTAACTATGGCTACACCTTC
CASSEFFGTEANYGYTF
>TRBV5-1|TRBD1|TRBJ1-1|once
TGCGCCAGCAGCGTTGAAGGGGGCCAGGGGGCTTTCTTT
CASSVEGGQGAFF
>TRBV9|TRBD2|TRBJ2-1|NA
TGTGCCAGCAGCGTATTTACTAGCGGATACAATGAGCAGTTCTTC
CASSVFTSGYNEQFF